This T cell receptor (beta chain) comes out of a study of blood T cells in healthy people across ages. This clonotype was counted a few times. A sample-barcoded 5' primer and a J-beta primer mix were used in a second PCR of roughly 7 to 12 cycles. TCRdb re-called the 5' RACE reads with MiXCR, one entry per CDR3 protein. Among approximately 2,000,000 distinct CDR3 sequences, around 40% were seen once, and the ten largest hold 23%. The CDR3 totals 16 residues. Germline V gives CDR1 SSHAT, CDR2 FNYEAQ (reference sequence). Trimming cost V 6 bases and J 2 bases, with 20 bases left between them. What was sequenced was blood. This TCR came from a human donor in good health. This chain joins TRBV7-7 and TRBJ2-7; D unclear. The CDR3 is CASRQKFASSTYEQYF. Written as DNA, the CDR3 is TGTGCCAGCAGACAGAAGTTTGCCTCTTCAACCTACGAGCAGTACTTC. Supplemented by reference TRBV7-7 and TRBJ2-7, the full variable domain reads GAGVSQSPRYKVTKRGQDVTLRCDPISSHATLYWYQQALGQGPEFLTYFNYEAQPDKSGLPSDRFSAERPEGSISTLTIQRTEQRDSAMYRCASRQKFASSTYEQYFGPGTRLTVT.